Listed below are T cell receptor beta chains from one sample, sequenced in a study of identical twins. TCRdb independently ran MiXCR on the 5' RACE reads; one entry per CDR3 protein. The sample contains roughly 1.6 million distinct CDR3 sequences, 32% of which appear only once. Specimen: cord blood. Receptor source: a newborn girl in good health. Both conserved end residues are part of each CDR3. D genes are given only for firm matches. For some rows the clone size is stated as once, few or many, or as a class when expanded; others skip it.

D gene	V gene	J gene	clone size	CDR3 DNA	CDR3 protein
-	TRBV29-1	TRBJ2-2	-	TGCAGCGTTACCTTAGGGACGGAGAACACCGGGGAGCTGTTTTTT	CSVTLGTENTGELFF
-	TRBV20-1	TRBJ2-3	-	TGCAGTGCTAGAGTGGACACCCTGCCCACAGATACGCAGTATTTT	CSARVDTLPTDTQYF
-	TRBV24-1	TRBJ2-1	-	TGTGCCACCAGTGTCGGACAAAACAATGAGCAGTTCTTC	CATSVGQNNEQFF
TRBD1	TRBV10-3	TRBJ1-2	-	TGTGCCATCAGGGAGACAGGGGGGAACCATGGCTACACCTTC	CAIRETGGNHGYTF
-	TRBV28	TRBJ2-1	-	TGTGCCAGCAGTTTGCTGGGGCCCATATACAATGAGCAGTTCTTC	CASSLLGPIYNEQFF
-	TRBV20-1	TRBJ2-1	-	TGCAGTGCTAGCCTAATGGGCGGGATCAGCTCCTACAATGAGCAGTTCTTC	CSASLMGGISSYNEQFF
TRBD1	TRBV9	TRBJ2-3	-	TGTGCCAGCAGCGTAGTACAGGGGGTTTGGACAGATACGCAGTATTTT	CASSVVQGVWTDTQYF
-	TRBV6-6	TRBJ2-5	few	TGTGCCAGCAGTTCCCGGGACTACCAAGAGACCCAGTACTTC	CASSSRDYQETQYF
-	TRBV3-1	TRBJ2-7	few	TGTGCCAGCAGCCCGGGAAGAGCGGACTCATCCTACGAGCAGTACTTC	CASSPGRADSSYEQYF
TRBD2	TRBV20-1	TRBJ2-1	-	TGCAGTGCTATCCCGTCCCTAGCGGCATGGGGTACCAATGAGCAGTTCTTC	CSAIPSLAAWGTNEQFF
-	TRBV18	TRBJ1-2	-	TGTGCCAGCTCATCCAGACAGTCTAACTATGGCTACACCTTC	CASSSRQSNYGYTF
-	TRBV6-1	TRBJ1-2	-	TGTGCCAGCACCACTACGTGGCCTAGCCCTAACTATGGCTACACCTTC	CASTTTWPSPNYGYTF
-	TRBV9	TRBJ2-5	-	TGTGCCAGCAGCGTAGAGCCCCACTACAATGGGCAGTACTTC	CASSVEPHYNGQYF
TRBD2	TRBV20-1	TRBJ2-7	-	TGCAGTGCTAGGCCCCTAGCGGGGGAGCTTAGTAACTCCGAGCGGTACTTC	CSARPLAGELSNSERYF
-	TRBV5-1	TRBJ2-7	few	TGCGCCAGCAGCTTGGCCCAGGGGTGGGCCTACGAGCAGTACTTC	CASSLAQGWAYEQYF
TRBD2	TRBV29-1	TRBJ2-5	-	TGCAGCGTCGGCCTCCGACTAGCGGGAGTGGAGGAGACCCAGTACTTC	CSVGLRLAGVEETQYF
TRBD2	TRBV28	TRBJ2-7	-	TGTGCCAGCAGTATACGACTAGCGGTCCAGTCGAGCTCCTACGAGCAGTACTTC	CASSIRLAVQSSSYEQYF
-	TRBV5-1	TRBJ2-5	-	TGCGCCAGCAGCTTGTACGGGCTTGGGACACAAGAGACCCAGTACTTC	CASSLYGLGTQETQYF
-	TRBV5-1	TRBJ2-5	-	TGCGCCAGCAGTACGGGACCCCCTGAAGAGACCCAGTACTTC	CASSTGPPEETQYF
TRBD2	TRBV29-1	TRBJ2-3	few	TGCAGCGTTACTAGCGGTTTCACAGATACGCAGTATTTT	CSVTSGFTDTQYF
TRBD1	TRBV3-1	TRBJ1-2	-	TGTGCCAGCAGCTTCCAGGGGGCCTATGGCTACACCTTC	CASSFQGAYGYTF
-	TRBV7-9	TRBJ1-4	few	TGTGCCAGCAGCTTAGGCTTCAGGGGCCTTAATGAAAAACTGTTTTTT	CASSLGFRGLNEKLFF
TRBD1	TRBV20-1	TRBJ2-7	-	TGCAGCAGATACAGGGGGGCCTCCTACGAGCAGTACTTC	CSRYRGASYEQYF
TRBD1	TRBV6-5	TRBJ2-2	few	TGTGCCAGCGGGCGACAGGGGGCCGGGGAGCTGTTTTTT	CASGRQGAGELFF
TRBD2	TRBV20-1	TRBJ2-7	-	TGCAGTGCTAGAGACCCGGGACTAGCAGGGGAGCAGTACTTC	CSARDPGLAGEQYF
-	TRBV11-2	TRBJ2-4	-	TGTGCCAGCAGCTTAGATCGTTTCATCGTATCGGGACTCGATATAGCCAAAAACATTCAGTACTTC	CASSLDRFIVSGLDIAKNIQYF
-	TRBV19	TRBJ2-2	-	TGTGCCAGTAGTACACTACCCGGGGAGCTGTTTTTT	CASSTLPGELFF
-	TRBV9	TRBJ2-7	few	TGTGCCAGCAGCGCCCACCTTAGCTCCTACGAGCAGTACTTC	CASSAHLSSYEQYF
-	TRBV29-1	TRBJ2-3	few	TGCAGCGTTGGGGGACGGACCCGCACAGATACGCAGTATTTT	CSVGGRTRTDTQYF
TRBD1	TRBV30	TRBJ2-7	-	TGTGCCTGGACCTCAAACAGGGGCCCTTACGAGCAGTACTTC	CAWTSNRGPYEQYF
TRBD1	TRBV29-1	TRBJ2-1	few	TGCAGCGTTGAGCGGGGACAGGGCGAGCAGTTCTTC	CSVERGQGEQFF
-	TRBV12-3/TRBV12-4	TRBJ2-1	-	TGTGCCAGCAAGTACAGGGAAAGCTCCTACAATGAGCAGTTCTTC	CASKYRESSYNEQFF
TRBD1	TRBV5-1	TRBJ2-7	many	TGTGCCAGCAGCCGGACAGGGTACGAGCAGTACTTC	CASSRTGYEQYF
-	TRBV6-5	TRBJ2-3	-	TGTGCCGGCAGTTACGCGAACACAGATACGCAGTATTTT	CAGSYANTDTQYF
TRBD1	TRBV6-1	TRBJ1-1	-	TGTGCCAGCAGTGAAAGGATTAATAGACAGGGATGGGCTTTCTTT	CASSERINRQGWAFF
-	TRBV27	TRBJ2-1	-	TGTGCCAGCAGTTGGTCGGCGAGGGAGAACAATGAGCAGTTCTTC	CASSWSARENNEQFF
-	TRBV20-1	TRBJ1-6	-	TGCAGTGCTAGAGATCCCAGGAGCTCCTATAATTCACCCCTCCACTTT	CSARDPRSSYNSPLHF
TRBD2	TRBV20-1	TRBJ2-3	-	TGCAGTGCTATTTTCCTAGCGGGGGGGACAGATACGCAGTATTTT	CSAIFLAGGTDTQYF
-	TRBV20-1	TRBJ1-4	-	TGCAGTGCTAGAGACCAAAGGCGCCGGGGTGAAAAACTGTTTTTT	CSARDQRRRGEKLFF
TRBD1	TRBV28	TRBJ2-7	-	TGTGCCAGCAGTTCCCCAGGGGGTGCGAGGGAGCAGTACTTC	CASSSPGGAREQYF
TRBD2	TRBV20-1	TRBJ2-2	-	TGCAGTGCCCAAGCCACATCCCTAGCGGGGGTCAACACCGGGGAGCTGTTTTTT	CSAQATSLAGVNTGELFF
-	TRBV4-2	TRBJ1-1	few	TGTGCCAGCAGCCAAGCCGTGGAAACTTTCTTT	CASSQAVETFF
-	TRBV29-1	TRBJ2-5	many	TGCAGCGTTGAATCGCCAGGGCTCCGAAAGACCCAGTACTTC	CSVESPGLRKTQYF
TRBD1	TRBV12-3/TRBV12-4	TRBJ2-2	-	TGTGCCAGCAGTTTAGTAGGGGGCTACACCGGGGAGCTGTTTTTT	CASSLVGGYTGELFF
-	TRBV12-3/TRBV12-4	TRBJ2-1	few	TGTGCCAGCAGTTTAATGCGGGGCTCCTACAATGAGCAGTTCTTC	CASSLMRGSYNEQFF
-	TRBV28	TRBJ2-3	few	TGTGCCAGCAGTTTAATTGGCGGGATCGGCACAGATACGCAGTATTTT	CASSLIGGIGTDTQYF
TRBD1	TRBV3-1	TRBJ1-1	-	TGTGCCAGCAGCTACACACAGGGGCTCAGCTTCAACACTGAAGCTTTCTTT	CASSYTQGLSFNTEAFF
-	TRBV5-1	TRBJ2-3	-	TGCGCCAGCAGCGCGGAGACAAGCACAGATACGCAGTATTTT	CASSAETSTDTQYF
TRBD1	TRBV7-9	TRBJ1-2	few	TGTGCCAGCAGCTTAGGGGACAGGGTCGGCTACACCTTC	CASSLGDRVGYTF
TRBD1	TRBV10-1	TRBJ2-1	-	TGCGCCAGCAGTGGTCCCGGACAGGGGCCTTACAATGAGCAGTTCTTC	CASSGPGQGPYNEQFF
-	TRBV7-2	TRBJ2-7	many	TGTGCCAGCAGCTTAGCAGTCCCCTACGAGCAGTACTTC	CASSLAVPYEQYF
-	TRBV25-1	TRBJ1-5	-	TGTGCCAGCAGTGAAAGGGGAACTGATCCAATAAGCAATCAGCCCCAGCATTTT	CASSERGTDPISNQPQHF
-	TRBV24-1	TRBJ2-1	many	TGTGCCACCAGTTTCTCCGAAAGTCCGAATGAGCAGTTCTTC	CATSFSESPNEQFF
-	TRBV7-2	TRBJ1-4	-	TGTGCCAGCAGCTCAGGCAGTGATGAAAAACTGTTTTTT	CASSSGSDEKLFF
TRBD2	TRBV3-1	TRBJ2-3	-	TGTGCCAGCAGCCAATGGACTAGCGGGAGGACAGATACGCAGTATTTT	CASSQWTSGRTDTQYF
TRBD1	TRBV6-5	TRBJ1-4	-	TGTGCCAGCAGTTTGGGACAGGGGTGGTCAAAACTGTTTTTT	CASSLGQGWSKLFF
-	TRBV6-5	TRBJ1-6	few	TGTGCCAGCAGTCTCCGGACCCTCTATAATTCACCCCTCCACTTT	CASSLRTLYNSPLHF
TRBD2	TRBV2	TRBJ2-7	-	TGTGCCAGCAGTGAGGCTAGCGGCCAGTACGAGCAGTACTTC	CASSEASGQYEQYF